This T cell receptor beta chain was documented in a study of post-analysis software for immune sequencing data. Overall study findings and caveats: There were five or six TRBV segments more frequent in patients than controls, and TRBV5-6, TRBV5-1 and TRBV20-1 were among them.

This CDR3 is built from 15 residues. Trimming pared 2 bases from V and 7 bases from J, leaving 17 bases between. Carried by the TCR beta cDNA libraries were unique molecular identifiers. One entry per CDR3 protein results from TCRdb running MiXCR on the PCR reads. The sample has 700,000 to 900,000 distinct CDR3 sequences, about 43% seen once. With regard to this clonotype: Its antigen is unidentified.

The sequence came from a girl under 18 with multiple sclerosis. V gene TRBV12-3 or TRBV12-4 combines with J gene TRBJ1-2, with a weak D call TRBD1 (5 bases). Sample: blood. Here the CDR3 reads CASSLLGDRRFGYTF. As DNA, the CDR3 is TGTGCCAGCAGTTTATTGGGGGACCGCCGTTTTGGCTACACCTTC.